This T cell receptor beta chain derives from a study of Graves' ophthalmopathy and Graves' hyperthyroidism. This CDR3 has 13 residues. V was trimmed by 3 bases and J by 2 bases, leaving 11 bases between them. Germline CDR1 is DFQATT and CDR2 is SNEGSKA (reference sequence). This clonotype was seen many times. Pregnant or lactating patients and those with other autoimmune diseases or uncontrolled infections were excluded. As the template, RNA transcripts were used to amplify TCR beta CDR3 regions. First-round RT-PCR with HTBI primers preceded a second-round multiplex PCR. TCRdb re-called the multiplex PCR reads with MiXCR, one entry per CDR3 protein. The sample yields 170,000 or so distinct CDR3 sequences, approximately 40% seen once.

The sequenced sample consisted of peripheral blood. The chain employs TRBV20-1 and TRBJ2-7; D possibly matches TRBD1 or TRBD2 (6 bases each). This TCR came from a man aged 25 to 45 with Graves' ophthalmopathy. The CDR3 region has the DNA TGCAGTGCTAGGGGTAGGGGGGCCTACGAGCAGTACTTC. Translation: CSARGRGAYEQYF.